The present T cell receptor beta chain was sequenced within a study of T cell responses to AZD1222 COVID-19 vaccine. Clones were sequenced by immunoSEQ multiplex PCR, and TCRdb holds only the in-frame ones, with some missing. In the table there are some 100,000 clones, 86% of which are singletons. V lost 5 bases, J lost 4 bases, and 9 bases stayed unmatched. Germline V gene data show CDR1 as SGHAT and CDR2 as FQNNGV. This CDR3 contains 15 residues. The input for sequencing was peripheral blood, taken on day 0 of AZD1222 vaccination. The chain uses TRBV11-2 and TRBJ2-3; 7 bases match TRBD2. This TCR derives from an adult in good health. The CDR3, as DNA: TGTGCCAGCAGCGCCGGGACTATCCAGGCAGATACGCAGTATTTT. Translation gives CASSAGTIQADTQYF.